This passage covers 2 T cell receptor beta chains from one sample sequenced in a study of regulatory T cells in long-lasting Graves disease. Arm-PCR of CDR3 regions and iRepertoire HTBI primers were the basis on which TCR beta libraries were built. MiXCR, applied by TCRdb to the multiplex PCR reads, yields one record per CDR3 protein. The sample shows 300,000 to 400,000 distinct CDR3 sequences, over 15% of them seen only once. Time point meaning: newly diagnosed GD, antithyroid drugs for less than 3 months. PBMC RNA was the source of the TCR library. These data were also reused for a study on T cells in Graves' hyperthyroidism and ophthalmopathy.

The source was peripheral blood mononuclear cells (PBMCs), collected at new diagnosis, from a patient treated with antithyroid drugs. The receptor set was obtained from a man in his forties with Graves disease.

This clonotype was seen repeatedly, ten times or more. The chain recombines TRBV6-2 or TRBV6-3 with TRBJ2-7, with 10 bases that match TRBD1. The CDR3 totals 13 residues. CDR1 is MNHEY, CDR2 SVGEGT, per germline. The V segment lost 7 bases and the J segment 6 bases; nucleotides outside the gene matches: 6. The DNA for the CDR3 is TGTGCCAGCAAAGGGACAGGGGATTCCGAGCAGTACTTC. Translation: CASKGTGDSEQYF.

This clonotype was observed many times. The chain is built from TRBV28 and TRBJ1-1; D is unclear. CDR1 and CDR2 (germline): MDHEN, SYDVKM. Trimming shortened V by 4 bases and J by 3 bases, and 3 bases separated the two germline ends. CDR3 length: 11 residues. The CDR3 reads CASSYYTEAFF. In DNA form, the CDR3 reads TGTGCCAGCAGTTACTACACTGAAGCTTTCTTT.